These T cell receptor beta chains were read from a single sample in a study of blood T cell repertoires in COVID-19. Here immunoSEQ multiplex PCR was the method, and the copy in TCRdb shows in-frame clones only, minus some. The repertoire includes 210,000 or so clones, 80% to 90% of them detected once, and roughly 2% sits in the top ten. Sequenced input: peripheral blood. The receptors come from a woman aged 45-60 years with acute or convalescent COVID-19. Each CDR3 is given with its conserved first and last residue. The D gene is left open where the match is weak. Size tells how often a clone was seen (once, few, many) or the class of an expanded clone, and some rows leave it out.

size	V	J	D	DNA	CDR3
.	TRBV4-1	TRBJ1-5	.	TGCGCCAGCAGCCTCCACCAGGGCTCCGATCAGCCCCAGCATTTT	CASSLHQGSDQPQHF
.	TRBV19	TRBJ2-2	.	TGTGCCAGTAGTATTAGGGGCCGGGACAAGAACACCGGGGAGCTGTTTTTT	CASSIRGRDKNTGELFF
.	TRBV5-5	TRBJ2-1	TRBD2	TGTGCCAGCAGCCCGACTAGCCTCACGATGAATGAGCAGTTCTTC	CASSPTSLTMNEQFF
.	TRBV24-1	TRBJ2-2	.	TGTGCCACCAGTGAACACCCGGGTCTCGGGGGCACCGGGGAGCTGTTTTTT	CATSEHPGLGGTGELFF
.	TRBV7-2	TRBJ1-5	.	TGTGCCAGCAGCTCCCAGGGTAGCAATCAGCCCCAGCATTTT	CASSSQGSNQPQHF
.	TRBV28	TRBJ1-5	.	TGTGCCAGCATCGGGCAGGGAGGGGGGCAGCCCCAGCATTTT	CASIGQGGGQPQHF
.	TRBV9	TRBJ1-2	.	TGTGCCAGCAGCGTAGGGGTAACCCTAGGCCCTTTCGGCTACACCTTC	CASSVGVTLGPFGYTF
once	TRBV5-6	TRBJ1-2	.	TGTGCCAGCAGCTCCTACGTCAGGGAAGAGTATGGCTACACCTTC	CASSSYVREEYGYTF
.	TRBV5-1	TRBJ2-5	.	TGCGCCAGCAGCACCCTTGGGGGGATTAGAGAGACCCAGTACTTC	CASSTLGGIRETQYF
medium-sized	TRBV30	TRBJ2-1	TRBD2	TGTGCCTGGAGACTAGCGGGACACAATGAGCAGTTCTTC	CAWRLAGHNEQFF
.	TRBV19	TRBJ1-5	.	TGTGCCAGTAGTAGGTCTCTAGGCAATCAGCCCCAGCATTTT	CASSRSLGNQPQHF
.	TRBV12-3/TRBV12-4	TRBJ2-3	.	TGTGCCAGCAGCCCGGGAGTGGGTACGCAGTATTTT	CASSPGVGTQYF
.	TRBV24-1	TRBJ1-2	TRBD1	TGTGCCACCAGTGATACAGGGGTAGGCTACACCTTC	CATSDTGVGYTF
.	TRBV12-3/TRBV12-4	TRBJ1-1	.	TGTGCCAGCAGGGGACAAAGAGCTTTCTTT	CASRGQRAFF
.	TRBV4-1	TRBJ1-4	TRBD1	TGCGCCAGCAGCCCGACAGGGACAACTAATGAAAAACTGTTTTTT	CASSPTGTTNEKLFF
.	TRBV11-2	TRBJ2-7	.	TGTGCCAGCAGCTTAACTCAGGGGTGGTACGAGCAGTACTTC	CASSLTQGWYEQYF
.	TRBV10-2	TRBJ2-1	TRBD2	TGCGCCAGCAGTGTGGGGACTAGCGGGGCCTACAATGAGCAGTTCTTC	CASSVGTSGAYNEQFF
.	TRBV30	TRBJ1-1	TRBD1	TGTGCCTGGATGACAGGGTACAACACTGAAGCTTTCTTT	CAWMTGYNTEAFF
.	TRBV9	TRBJ2-7	.	TGTGCCAGCAGCCCAGGGAACTACGAGCAGTACTTC	CASSPGNYEQYF
.	TRBV6-6	TRBJ2-3	.	TGTGCCAGCAGTCGATCGAGAAACGGGGGCACAGATACGCAGTATTTT	CASSRSRNGGTDTQYF
.	TRBV6-2/TRBV6-3	TRBJ1-1	TRBD1	TGTGCCAGCAGTACAAGACAGGGGGCGAGGACTGAAGCTTTCTTT	CASSTRQGARTEAFF
.	TRBV4-3	TRBJ2-7	.	TGCGCCAGCAGCGAAAGAGGTCTTAACCCCCACGAGCAGTACTTC	CASSERGLNPHEQYF
.	TRBV11-3	TRBJ2-5	.	TGTGCCAGCAGCCCCGGACTGAGGGAGACCCAGTACTTC	CASSPGLRETQYF
once	TRBV9	TRBJ2-5	.	TGTGCCAGCAGCCCGTCCGGGGTTGAGACCCAGTACTTC	CASSPSGVETQYF
.	TRBV12-3/TRBV12-4	TRBJ1-2	.	TGTGCCAGCGGGCTCCGACAGCAATATGGCTACACCTTC	CASGLRQQYGYTF
.	TRBV6-1	TRBJ2-3	.	TGTGCCAGCAGGGAAAGACTGTCGCGGGGTACAGATACGCAGTATTTT	CASRERLSRGTDTQYF
.	TRBV5-6	TRBJ2-1	TRBD2	TGTGCCAGCAGCTTTGTCCCCAAAGCCGGGACTAGCGGTACCGAGCAGTTCTTC	CASSFVPKAGTSGTEQFF
.	TRBV6-4	TRBJ2-1	TRBD2	TGTGCCAGCAGCCTGACTAGCGGGGGAACCAATGAGCAGTTCTTC	CASSLTSGGTNEQFF
.	TRBV11-3	TRBJ2-5	.	TGTGCCAGCAGCCATTCCCAGGGGACGGAGACCCAGTACTTC	CASSHSQGTETQYF
few	TRBV7-9	TRBJ1-5	TRBD1	TGTGCCAGCAGCCCCCCCGGGACAGGGAATCAGCCCCAGCATTTT	CASSPPGTGNQPQHF
.	TRBV10-1	TRBJ1-3	TRBD1	TGCGCCAGCAGTGAAGGACAGGGAAGAAACACCATATATTTT	CASSEGQGRNTIYF
.	TRBV9	TRBJ2-1	TRBD2	TGTGCCAGCAGCGTAGACGGCGGGGGGCGCTACAATGAGCAGTTCTTC	CASSVDGGGRYNEQFF
.	TRBV21-1	TRBJ1-2	.	TGTGCCAGCAGCAAAGAGGAGGAGAGGGGCAGGGGGCGCCCCTATGGCTACACCTTC	CASSKEEERGRGRPYGYTF
.	TRBV6-5	TRBJ2-4	TRBD2	TGTGCCAGCACCGCCCCCGGGGGGAACATTCAGTACTTC	CASTAPGGNIQYF
.	TRBV30	TRBJ1-2	.	TGTGCCTGGAGGGGTACAGGGAGAGGCTACACCTTC	CAWRGTGRGYTF
.	TRBV5-6	TRBJ1-1	.	TGTGCCAGCAGCTTATTTCGGCGGACAATGAACACTGAAGCTTTCTTT	CASSLFRRTMNTEAFF